This T cell receptor beta chain was captured by sequencing in a study of regulatory T cells in long-lasting Graves disease. This clonotype was detected ten times or more. Time point given: newly diagnosed GD, antithyroid drugs for less than 3 months. The authors made the TCR library using RNA they extracted from PBMCs. CDR1 and CDR2 from the germline V gene are MDHEN and SYDVKM. Trimming took off 3 bases at V and 3 bases at J, with 9 bases between the two ends. CDR3 size: 14 residues. According to the study, TCR beta libraries were built with iRepertoire HTBI primers and CDR3-region Arm-PCR. MiXCR, applied by TCRdb to the multiplex PCR reads, yields one record per CDR3 protein. The sample includes roughly 350,000 distinct CDR3 sequences, 15% to 20% of them seen just once. These data are also associated with another study on T cells in Graves' hyperthyroidism and ophthalmopathy. From that report: The authors deemed Graves' hyperthyroidism stable absent ophthalmopathy progression within 18 months. Each diagnosis drew on symptoms, thyroxine, TRAb, thyroid ultrasound and orbital computed tomography findings.

Sample: peripheral blood mononuclear cells (PBMCs), taken at new diagnosis, from a patient treated with antithyroid drugs. V and J are TRBV28 and TRBJ1-5; no clear D gene. The sequence was collected from a young woman with Graves disease. The CDR3 loop reads CASSFSTLNQPQHF. In DNA, the CDR3 is TGTGCCAGCAGTTTTTCGACACTCAATCAGCCCCAGCATTTT. Drawing the rest from reference TRBV28 and TRBJ1-5, the complete variable domain is DVKVTQSSRYLVKRTGEKVFLECVQDMDHENMFWYRQDPGLGLRLIYFSYDVKMKEKGDIPEGYSVSREKKERFSLILESASTNQTSMYLCASSFSTLNQPQHFGDGTRLSIL.